This TCR delta chain was sequenced in a study of Vδ1+ human thymocytes. Overall study findings and caveats: Thymic TRG and TRD repertoires appeared highly polyclonal, with Gaussian CDR3 length distributions.

Details on this clone: The antigen is undetermined.

RNA was extracted from the cells and then reverse transcribed. The CDR3 regions were amplified by multiplex PCR from V-gene primers to a constant-region primer. TCRdb re-processed the multiplex PCR reads using CATT. The sample lists some 55,000 delta-chain clones; about 16% were seen once. V was clipped by 1 base and J by 2 bases, with 14 bases between them. Germline assignment: CDR1 TSWWSYY and CDR2 QGS. This CDR3 region has 16 residues. Sequenced: Vdelta1+ gamma-delta thymocytes from the thymus. Subset specified: FACS-sorted CD3+ TCRalphabeta- TCRVdelta1+ TCRVdelta2- thymocytes. The receptor's source is a boy in the first two years of life who had congenital heart surgery. The genes are TRDV1 and TRDJ1; D not certain. In DNA, the CDR3 is TGTGCTCTTGGGGAACGATGGAGGACTAGGACCGATAAACTCATCTTT. It codes for CALGERWRTRTDKLIF.